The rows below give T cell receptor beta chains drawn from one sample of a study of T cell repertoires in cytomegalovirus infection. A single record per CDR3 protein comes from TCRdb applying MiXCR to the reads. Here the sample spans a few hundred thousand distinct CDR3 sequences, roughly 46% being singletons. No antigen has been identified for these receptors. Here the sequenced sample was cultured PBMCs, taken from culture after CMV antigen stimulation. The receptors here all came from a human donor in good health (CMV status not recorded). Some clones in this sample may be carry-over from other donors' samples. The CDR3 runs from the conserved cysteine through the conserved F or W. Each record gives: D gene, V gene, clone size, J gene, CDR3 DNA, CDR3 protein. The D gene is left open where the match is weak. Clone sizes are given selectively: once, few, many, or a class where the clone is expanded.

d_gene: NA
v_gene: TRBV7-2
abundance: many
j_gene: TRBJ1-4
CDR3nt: TGTGCCAGCAGCTTAAGGGGCAGGGGTGAAAAACTGTTTTTT
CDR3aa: CASSLRGRGEKLFF

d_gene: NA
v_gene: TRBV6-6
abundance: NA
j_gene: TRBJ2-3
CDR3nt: TGTGCCAGCAGTTACTCTCCGACGGGTAATCCTAGCACAGATACGCAGTATTTT
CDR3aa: CASSYSPTGNPSTDTQYF

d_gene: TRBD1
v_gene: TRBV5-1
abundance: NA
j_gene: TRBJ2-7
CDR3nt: TGCGCCAGCAGACCGGGACAGTCCTTCTACGAGCAGTACTTC
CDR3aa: CASRPGQSFYEQYF

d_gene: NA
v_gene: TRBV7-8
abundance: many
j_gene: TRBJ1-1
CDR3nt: TGTGCCAGCAGCTGGGGACGGCAGAACACTGAAGCTTTCTTT
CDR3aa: CASSWGRQNTEAFF

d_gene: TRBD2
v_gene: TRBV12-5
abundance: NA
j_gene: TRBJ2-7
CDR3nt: TGTGCTAGTGGTTTGGTAAGAGCGGGAGAAACCTACGAGCAGTACTTC
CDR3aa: CASGLVRAGETYEQYF

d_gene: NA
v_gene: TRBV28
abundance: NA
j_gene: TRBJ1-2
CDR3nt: TGTGCCAGCAGTTTCGGGGGGGGGCGCCGCCTCGGCTACACCTTC
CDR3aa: CASSFGGGRRLGYTF

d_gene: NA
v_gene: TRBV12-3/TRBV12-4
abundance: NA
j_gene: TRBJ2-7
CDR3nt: TGTGCCAGCAGGCGGGGGCCCTACTCCTACGAGCAGTACTTC
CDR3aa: CASRRGPYSYEQYF

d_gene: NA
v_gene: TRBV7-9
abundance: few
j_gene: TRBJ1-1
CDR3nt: TGTGCCAGCAGCCTAAAAGGTGGCACTGAAGCTTTCTTT
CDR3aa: CASSLKGGTEAFF

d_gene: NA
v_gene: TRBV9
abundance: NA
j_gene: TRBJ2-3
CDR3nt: TGTGCCAGCAGCGTAGTAGGAATTCGGGATACGCAGTATTTT
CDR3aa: CASSVVGIRDTQYF

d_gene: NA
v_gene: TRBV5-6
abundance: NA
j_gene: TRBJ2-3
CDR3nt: TGTGCCAGCAGCCGGTCGGGGTCAGATACGCAGTATTTT
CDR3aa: CASSRSGSDTQYF

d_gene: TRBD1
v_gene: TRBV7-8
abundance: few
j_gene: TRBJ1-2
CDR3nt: TGTGCCAGCAGCGGACAGGGGGCCGATGGCTACACCTTC
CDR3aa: CASSGQGADGYTF

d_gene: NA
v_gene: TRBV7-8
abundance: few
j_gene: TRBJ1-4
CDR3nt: TGTGCCAGCAGCTTTTCCACGGCGAATGAAAAACTGTTTTTT
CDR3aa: CASSFSTANEKLFF

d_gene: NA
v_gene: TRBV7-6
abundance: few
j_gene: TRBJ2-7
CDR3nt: TGTGCCAGCAGCTTAGGGGCAAAGGGCTCCTACGAGCAGTACTTC
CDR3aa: CASSLGAKGSYEQYF

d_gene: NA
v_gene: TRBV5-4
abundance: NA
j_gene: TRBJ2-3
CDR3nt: TGTGCCAGCAGCTCTAACCCCGCTAGCACAGATACGCAGTATTTT
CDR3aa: CASSSNPASTDTQYF

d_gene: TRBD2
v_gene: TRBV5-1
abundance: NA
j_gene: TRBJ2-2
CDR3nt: TGCGCCAGCAGCTTGACTAGCGGGAGGGCGAACACCGGGGAGCTGTTTTTT
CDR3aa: CASSLTSGRANTGELFF

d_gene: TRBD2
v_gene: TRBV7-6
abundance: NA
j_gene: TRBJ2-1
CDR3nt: TGTGCCAGCAGCGACCGACCGACTAGCGGCCACAATGAGCAGTTCTTC
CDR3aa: CASSDRPTSGHNEQFF

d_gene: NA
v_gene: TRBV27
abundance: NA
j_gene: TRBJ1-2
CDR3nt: TGTGCCAGCAGCCCTTGGGGCGGCTATGGCTACACCTTC
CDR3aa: CASSPWGGYGYTF

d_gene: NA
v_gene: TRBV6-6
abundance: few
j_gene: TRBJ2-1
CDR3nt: TGTGCCAGCATACAGGGAAATGAGCAGTTCTTC
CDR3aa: CASIQGNEQFF

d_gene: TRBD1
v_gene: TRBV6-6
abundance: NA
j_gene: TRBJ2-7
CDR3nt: TGTGCCAGCAGTTACTCGGGGACAGGGCCCCCGGGGCAGTACTTC
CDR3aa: CASSYSGTGPPGQYF

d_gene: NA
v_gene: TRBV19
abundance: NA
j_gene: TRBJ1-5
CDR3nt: TGTGCCAGTAGTATCCAGGGAGGGGATCAGCCCCAGCATTTT
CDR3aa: CASSIQGGDQPQHF

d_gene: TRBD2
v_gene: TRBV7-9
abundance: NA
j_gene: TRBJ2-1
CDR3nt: TGTGCCAGCAGCTGGGGACTAGCGACTAGCTCCTACAATGAGCAGTTCTTC
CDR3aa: CASSWGLATSSYNEQFF

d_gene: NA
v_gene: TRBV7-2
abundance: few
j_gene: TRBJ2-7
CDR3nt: TGTGCCAGCAGCCGGCTGGGGGACTACGAGCAGTACTTC
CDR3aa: CASSRLGDYEQYF

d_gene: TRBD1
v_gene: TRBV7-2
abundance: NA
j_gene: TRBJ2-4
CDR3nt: TGTGCCAGCAGCTTACGGCGGGACAGGGTGGACATTCAGTACTTC
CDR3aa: CASSLRRDRVDIQYF

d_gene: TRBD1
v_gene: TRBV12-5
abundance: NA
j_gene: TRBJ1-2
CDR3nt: TGTGCTAGTGGTTTGCCCTCCGACAGGGAGGCGTATGGCTACACCTTC
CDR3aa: CASGLPSDREAYGYTF

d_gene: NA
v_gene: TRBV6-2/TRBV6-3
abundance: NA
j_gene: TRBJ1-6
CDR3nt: TGTGCCAGCAGTTACTCGATACGTCAGGACAATTCACCCCTCCACTTT
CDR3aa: CASSYSIRQDNSPLHF